Listed below are T cell receptor beta chains from one sample, sequenced in a study of post-analysis software for immune sequencing data. Each CDR3 protein gets one entry after TCRdb re-called the PCR reads with MiXCR. The table records 820,000 or so distinct CDR3 sequences, roughly 50% of them present only once. The sequencing sample was made of blood. These receptors originate from a girl aged 5-17 years with multiple sclerosis. The CDR3 runs from the conserved cysteine through the conserved F or W. A D gene is named only where the DNA matches it firmly. The size field is filled for only some rows; it gives once, few, many or a size class.

>-|-|TRBV12-3/TRBV12-4|TRBJ2-5
CASSFPAEKETQYF
TGTGCCAGCAGTTTCCCAGCAGAAAAAGAGACCCAGTACTTC
>-|few|TRBV4-1|TRBJ2-5
CASSQDHGRETQYF
TGCGCCAGCAGCCAAGATCATGGCCGTGAGACCCAGTACTTC
>-|few|TRBV20-1|TRBJ2-4
CSARDRGGKNIQYF
TGCAGTGCTAGAGATCGTGGGGGTAAAAACATTCAGTACTTC
>TRBD2|-|TRBV7-3|TRBJ2-3
CASSPGLAGGEYRTDTQYF
TGTGCCAGCAGCCCCGGACTAGCGGGAGGAGAATATCGCACAGATACGCAGTATTTT
>-|once|TRBV25-1|TRBJ2-5
CASSEGDETQYF
TGTGCCAGCAGTGAAGGCGATGAGACCCAGTACTTC
>TRBD1|-|TRBV7-2|TRBJ1-2
CASSYPGQAPRGYTF
TGTGCCAGCAGTTACCCGGGACAGGCCCCCAGGGGCTACACCTTC
>TRBD1|-|TRBV6-5|TRBJ2-4
CASSHKTQDRGRGHIQYF
TGTGCCAGCAGTCACAAAACTCAAGACAGGGGGCGAGGGCACATTCAGTACTTC
>TRBD2|-|TRBV20-1|TRBJ2-4
CSARAGGTDIQYF
TGCAGTGCTAGAGCGGGGGGTACGGACATTCAGTACTTC
>-|few|TRBV6-1|TRBJ2-7
CASSRAAAREYEQYF
TGTGCCAGCAGTCGAGCGGCCGCCAGGGAATACGAGCAGTACTTC
>-|few|TRBV4-1|TRBJ2-3
CASSQPLRTDTQYF
TGCGCCAGCAGCCAACCTCTCCGCACAGATACGCAGTATTTT
>TRBD2|-|TRBV5-1|TRBJ2-7
CASSSGLAASYEQYF
TGCGCCAGCAGCTCGGGACTAGCGGCCTCTTACGAGCAGTACTTC
>TRBD2|few|TRBV4-1|TRBJ2-7
CASSQVPGSGGYSYEQYF
TGCGCCAGCAGCCAGGTACCGGGCAGCGGGGGATACTCCTACGAGCAGTACTTC
>TRBD2|-|TRBV6-6|TRBJ2-1
CASSYGAGAPVLNEQFF
TGTGCCAGCAGTTACGGGGCGGGAGCCCCTGTCCTCAATGAGCAGTTCTTC
>-|-|TRBV2|TRBJ2-1
CASKETGSIYNEQFF
TGTGCCAGCAAAGAGACCGGGTCGATATACAATGAGCAGTTCTTC
>-|-|TRBV25-1|TRBJ2-1
CASNGVGCGEQFF
TGTGCCAGCAATGGGGTAGGGTGTGGTGAGCAGTTCTTC
>TRBD2|few|TRBV7-3|TRBJ2-1
CASSLLGLAGVYEQFF
TGTGCCAGCAGCTTATTGGGACTAGCGGGAGTTTATGAGCAGTTCTTC
>-|few|TRBV20-1|TRBJ2-7
CSARRASGPYEQYF
TGCAGTGCTAGGAGGGCGTCAGGGCCCTACGAGCAGTACTTC
>TRBD1|-|TRBV3-1|TRBJ2-7
CASSQHRDRGLYEQYF
TGTGCCAGCAGCCAGCACCGGGACAGGGGGCTCTACGAGCAGTACTTC
>-|-|TRBV7-9|TRBJ2-3
CASSLRRSADTQYF
TGTGCCAGCAGCTTACGCCGGTCGGCAGATACGCAGTATTTT
>TRBD1|-|TRBV5-1|TRBJ1-2
CASSPDRPGQGIGSYTF
TGCGCCAGCAGCCCCGACCGACCGGGACAGGGAATTGGTAGCTACACCTTC
>TRBD1|few|TRBV6-6|TRBJ2-7
CASTRDRGYEQYF
TGTGCCAGCACCAGGGACAGGGGTTACGAGCAGTACTTC
>TRBD2|-|TRBV19|TRBJ2-1
CASSIGLAEYNEQFF
TGTGCCAGTAGTATCGGGCTAGCGGAATACAATGAGCAGTTCTTC
>-|-|TRBV15|TRBJ2-6
CATSRDRGAGANVLTF
TGTGCCACCAGCAGAGATAGGGGGGCTGGGGCCAACGTCCTGACTTTC
>-|few|TRBV29-1|TRBJ2-7
CSVEGADTYEQYF
TGCAGCGTTGAAGGGGCAGATACCTACGAGCAGTACTTC
>TRBD1|few|TRBV29-1|TRBJ1-2
CSVEDRDRDYGYTF
TGCAGCGTTGAAGATAGGGACAGGGACTATGGCTACACCTTC
>-|-|TRBV7-9|TRBJ2-6
CASSVDTGANVLTF
TGTGCCAGCAGCGTTGATACTGGGGCCAACGTCCTGACTTTC
>-|-|TRBV3-1|TRBJ2-7
CASSQEVTSSSEQYF
TGTGCCAGCAGCCAAGAGGTGACTAGTTCGAGCGAGCAGTACTTC
>-|few|TRBV29-1|TRBJ2-3
CSVRGSQKSTDTQYF
TGCAGCGTTCGGGGGTCGCAAAAGAGCACAGATACGCAGTATTTT
>-|few|TRBV7-2|TRBJ2-6
CASGEHSGANVLTF
TGTGCCAGCGGGGAACACTCTGGGGCCAACGTCCTGACTTTC
>TRBD2|-|TRBV7-2|TRBJ2-1
CASSLVSRGGQEQFF
TGTGCCAGCAGCTTAGTCTCGCGGGGGGGCCAAGAGCAGTTCTTC
>-|once|TRBV20-1|TRBJ2-5
CSAIRGGLGSSQETQYF
TGCAGTGCCATCAGGGGGGGACTAGGGAGCTCCCAAGAGACCCAGTACTTC
>-|few|TRBV6-5|TRBJ2-1
CASSYRAEGRQFF
TGTGCCAGCAGTTACAGGGCCGAGGGCAGGCAGTTCTTC
>TRBD1|few|TRBV12-3/TRBV12-4|TRBJ2-5
CASSLVQGASQETQYF
TGTGCCAGCAGTTTAGTACAGGGGGCCTCCCAAGAGACCCAGTACTTC
>TRBD2|-|TRBV20-1|TRBJ2-5
CSAGPLAGGGETQYF
TGCAGTGCCGGGCCTCTAGCGGGAGGAGGCGAGACCCAGTACTTC
>-|once|TRBV5-1|TRBJ2-7
CASRKGDYYEQYF
TGCGCCAGCAGGAAAGGAGATTACTACGAGCAGTACTTC
>TRBD2|-|TRBV29-1|TRBJ2-3
CSVETAGGFTDTQYF
TGCAGCGTTGAGACGGCGGGGGGCTTCACAGATACGCAGTATTTT
>TRBD1|-|TRBV28|TRBJ2-3
CASRFDRGPQDTQYF
TGTGCCAGCAGGTTTGACAGGGGGCCACAAGATACGCAGTATTTT
>TRBD1|once|TRBV5-1|TRBJ2-5
CASSLAGTGIIETQYF
TGCGCCAGCAGCTTGGCCGGGACAGGGATAATCGAGACCCAGTACTTC
>-|few|TRBV9|TRBJ1-2
CASSVADGSNYGYTF
TGTGCCAGCAGCGTTGCGGACGGATCAAATTATGGCTACACCTTC
>TRBD2|-|TRBV29-1|TRBJ2-3
CSVAIAGVLDTQYF
TGCAGCGTTGCTATAGCGGGAGTTCTAGATACGCAGTATTTT
>-|-|TRBV7-2|TRBJ1-5
CASSSIRDQPQHF
TGTGCCAGCAGCAGCATCAGGGATCAGCCCCAGCATTTT
>TRBD2|once|TRBV12-3/TRBV12-4|TRBJ2-5
CASSRVGGGETQYF
TGTGCCAGCAGTCGAGTCGGGGGGGGAGAGACCCAGTACTTC
>-|few|TRBV7-9|TRBJ2-7
CASSEGNGGAYEQYF
TGTGCCAGCAGCGAAGGCAACGGAGGTGCCTACGAGCAGTACTTC
>TRBD1|-|TRBV19|TRBJ2-7
CASSLSDRGVYEQYF
TGTGCCAGTAGCCTTTCGGACAGGGGGGTCTACGAGCAGTACTTC
>-|-|TRBV27|TRBJ1-1
CASSSRHTEAFF
TGTGCCAGCAGTTCCCGGCACACTGAAGCTTTCTTT
>TRBD1|-|TRBV29-1|TRBJ1-2
CSVGQATYGYTF
TGCAGCGTGGGACAGGCCACCTATGGCTACACCTTC
>TRBD2|few|TRBV20-1|TRBJ2-1
CSARTRYNEQFF
TGCAGTGCCAGGACTAGATACAATGAGCAGTTCTTC
>TRBD2|-|TRBV10-3|TRBJ2-1
CAISEPTIQGGNEQFF
TGTGCCATCAGTGAGCCAACCATTCAGGGAGGGAATGAGCAGTTCTTC
>TRBD2|-|TRBV20-1|TRBJ2-2
CSAMWEGDGELFF
TGCAGTGCTATGTGGGAGGGCGACGGGGAGCTGTTTTTT